A selection of T cell receptor beta chains follows, all from one sample in a study of CD8 T cells in Susac syndrome. A single record per CDR3 protein comes from TCRdb applying MiXCR to the immunoSEQ multiplex PCR reads. Found here are about 100,000 distinct CDR3 sequences, about 95% of them singletons; the top ten hold around 0.3%. Material for sequencing was CD8+ T cells from PBMCs. These receptors all stem from a human donor with Susac syndrome. The CDR3 runs from the conserved cysteine through the conserved F or W. D genes are given only for firm matches. Part of the rows lack a size; the others show once, few, many or a class for expanded clones.

clone size: .; D gene: TRBD1; V gene: TRBV2; J gene: TRBJ1-4; CDR3 DNA: TGTGCCAGCTCATCCTTGGCGGAACAGGGGGGTCACCATGAAAAACTGTTTTTT; CDR3 protein: CASSSLAEQGGHHEKLFF
clone size: .; D gene: .; V gene: TRBV5-1; J gene: TRBJ2-7; CDR3 DNA: TGCGCCAGTACACCCTCAGGAGGCGAGCAGTACTTC; CDR3 protein: CASTPSGGEQYF
clone size: few; D gene: TRBD2; V gene: TRBV7-3; J gene: TRBJ2-1; CDR3 DNA: TGTGCCAGCAGCGGGACTAGCGGGAACAATGAGCAGTTCTTC; CDR3 protein: CASSGTSGNNEQFF
clone size: .; D gene: TRBD2; V gene: TRBV7-6; J gene: TRBJ2-1; CDR3 DNA: TGTGCCAGCAGCGCCCGACTAGCGGGCTCCTACAATGAGCAGTTCTTC; CDR3 protein: CASSARLAGSYNEQFF
clone size: .; D gene: .; V gene: TRBV14; J gene: TRBJ2-1; CDR3 DNA: TGTGCCAGCAGCCAAGTGCAGGGAACACAGTTCTTC; CDR3 protein: CASSQVQGTQFF
clone size: .; D gene: .; V gene: TRBV20-1; J gene: TRBJ1-1; CDR3 DNA: TGCAGTGCAAAGTCAGGAACCGGGGACACTGAAGCTTTCTTT; CDR3 protein: CSAKSGTGDTEAFF
clone size: once; D gene: .; V gene: TRBV5-1; J gene: TRBJ2-5; CDR3 DNA: TGCGCCAGCAGCGGCCGAGAGACCCAGTACTTC; CDR3 protein: CASSGRETQYF
clone size: .; D gene: .; V gene: TRBV29-1; J gene: TRBJ2-1; CDR3 DNA: TGCAGCGTTGGTGCGTCGGGGGCCTACAATGAGCAGTTCTTC; CDR3 protein: CSVGASGAYNEQFF
clone size: .; D gene: TRBD1; V gene: TRBV6-1; J gene: TRBJ1-5; CDR3 DNA: TGTGCCAGCAGTAAGGACAGGGATCGCAATCAGCCCCAGCATTTT; CDR3 protein: CASSKDRDRNQPQHF
clone size: .; D gene: TRBD2; V gene: TRBV4-1; J gene: TRBJ2-1; CDR3 DNA: TGCGCCAGCAGCCAGCGGGAGATTCAGTTCTTC; CDR3 protein: CASSQREIQFF
clone size: .; D gene: TRBD1; V gene: TRBV4-1; J gene: TRBJ2-1; CDR3 DNA: TGCGCCAGCAGCCAAGTCTTCCGGGACAGGCAGTTCTTC; CDR3 protein: CASSQVFRDRQFF
clone size: .; D gene: .; V gene: TRBV15; J gene: TRBJ1-1; CDR3 DNA: TGTGCCACCAGCAGCCCGGTTGTAGGAAGGGGGAACACTGAAGCTTTCTTT; CDR3 protein: CATSSPVVGRGNTEAFF
clone size: once; D gene: .; V gene: TRBV25-1; J gene: TRBJ1-2; CDR3 DNA: TGTGCCAGCAGAGAGTCCGGGACCGACTATGGCTACACCTTC; CDR3 protein: CASRESGTDYGYTF
clone size: .; D gene: .; V gene: TRBV7-8; J gene: TRBJ2-3; CDR3 DNA: TGTGCCAGCACCGGTGGGTGGAACACAGATACGCAGTATTTT; CDR3 protein: CASTGGWNTDTQYF
clone size: .; D gene: .; V gene: TRBV5-4; J gene: TRBJ2-3; CDR3 DNA: TGTGCCAGCAGCTCCCGGGACGCGCACACAGATACGCAGTATTTT; CDR3 protein: CASSSRDAHTDTQYF
clone size: .; D gene: TRBD1; V gene: TRBV29-1; J gene: TRBJ2-1; CDR3 DNA: TGCAGCGTTGATGGCGGACAGGGTGAGCAGTTCTTC; CDR3 protein: CSVDGGQGEQFF
clone size: .; D gene: TRBD2; V gene: TRBV13; J gene: TRBJ2-1; CDR3 DNA: TGTGCCAGCAGCCCCGGGACTAGCGGGAGGGGGGAGCAGTTCTTC; CDR3 protein: CASSPGTSGRGEQFF
clone size: .; D gene: .; V gene: TRBV6-5; J gene: TRBJ1-2; CDR3 DNA: TGTGCCAGCAGTCCCCGGGCCAAGCGGGGCTATGGCTACACCTTC; CDR3 protein: CASSPRAKRGYGYTF
clone size: .; D gene: TRBD1; V gene: TRBV29-1; J gene: TRBJ2-4; CDR3 DNA: TGCAGCGTTAAAGACAGGGGGGAACAGAACATTCAGTACTTC; CDR3 protein: CSVKDRGEQNIQYF
clone size: once; D gene: .; V gene: TRBV5-4; J gene: TRBJ1-2; CDR3 DNA: TGTGCCAGCAGTTTACCGAACGGGGGCTACACCTTC; CDR3 protein: CASSLPNGGYTF
clone size: .; D gene: .; V gene: TRBV20-1; J gene: TRBJ1-1; CDR3 DNA: TGCAGTGCTAGCACCGGCGGGGGCCCCACTGAAGCTTTCTTT; CDR3 protein: CSASTGGGPTEAFF
clone size: .; D gene: TRBD1; V gene: TRBV3-1; J gene: TRBJ2-7; CDR3 DNA: TGTGCCAGCAGCCAAGATGGATGGGGACAGGGTCGTAGCGAGCAGTACTTC; CDR3 protein: CASSQDGWGQGRSEQYF
clone size: .; D gene: .; V gene: TRBV14; J gene: TRBJ2-2; CDR3 DNA: TGTGCCAGCAGTCTCAAAGGCCTCACCGGGGAGCTGTTTTTT; CDR3 protein: CASSLKGLTGELFF
clone size: .; D gene: TRBD1; V gene: TRBV5-1; J gene: TRBJ2-4; CDR3 DNA: TGCGCCAGCAGCACGGACAGGGAATACATTCAGTACTTC; CDR3 protein: CASSTDREYIQYF
clone size: .; D gene: .; V gene: TRBV29-1; J gene: TRBJ2-1; CDR3 DNA: TGCAGCGTTGATCCGGGTGGTAATGAGCAGTTCTTC; CDR3 protein: CSVDPGGNEQFF
clone size: .; D gene: TRBD2; V gene: TRBV7-9; J gene: TRBJ2-2; CDR3 DNA: TGTGCCCAACCAGGCGGGAGAGGGACCGGGGAGCTGTTTTTT; CDR3 protein: CAQPGGRGTGELFF
clone size: .; D gene: TRBD1; V gene: TRBV20-1; J gene: TRBJ2-7; CDR3 DNA: TGCAGTGCTACCCGTCAGGACAGGATATCCTACGAGCAGTACTTC; CDR3 protein: CSATRQDRISYEQYF
clone size: .; D gene: .; V gene: TRBV20-1; J gene: TRBJ1-5; CDR3 DNA: TGCAGTGTTGTGGCAGGGGATCAGCCCCAGCATTTT; CDR3 protein: CSVVAGDQPQHF
clone size: once; D gene: TRBD2; V gene: TRBV5-1; J gene: TRBJ2-7; CDR3 DNA: TGCGCCAGCAGGCGGGAGGGGAACGAGCAGTACTTC; CDR3 protein: CASRREGNEQYF
clone size: once; D gene: .; V gene: TRBV12-3/TRBV12-4; J gene: TRBJ1-1; CDR3 DNA: TGTGCCAGCAGTTTTGGGTACGGTGAAGCTTTCTTT; CDR3 protein: CASSFGYGEAFF
clone size: .; D gene: .; V gene: TRBV20-1; J gene: TRBJ2-1; CDR3 DNA: TGCAGTGCTAGTGGCCAGGCCGCCTCCTACTCCTACAATGAGCAGTTCTTC; CDR3 protein: CSASGQAASYSYNEQFF
clone size: .; D gene: TRBD1; V gene: TRBV18; J gene: TRBJ2-3; CDR3 DNA: TGTGCCAGCTCACCGGGACAGACAGATACGCAGTATTTT; CDR3 protein: CASSPGQTDTQYF
clone size: .; D gene: .; V gene: TRBV29-1; J gene: TRBJ2-3; CDR3 DNA: TGCAGCGTTGCGGGCAGGGTTACAGATACGCAGTATTTT; CDR3 protein: CSVAGRVTDTQYF
clone size: .; D gene: .; V gene: TRBV2; J gene: TRBJ2-7; CDR3 DNA: TGTGCCAGCGCCGAGGTCAGGGCAGGTTACGAGCAGTACTTC; CDR3 protein: CASAEVRAGYEQYF
clone size: .; D gene: TRBD1; V gene: TRBV9; J gene: TRBJ1-2; CDR3 DNA: TGTGCCAGCAGCGTAGAGGGACAGCCCATCTATGGCTACACCTTC; CDR3 protein: CASSVEGQPIYGYTF
clone size: .; D gene: .; V gene: TRBV29-1; J gene: TRBJ2-1; CDR3 DNA: TGCAGCGTTTCTAGCGACTACTACAATGAGCAGTTCTTC; CDR3 protein: CSVSSDYYNEQFF
clone size: .; D gene: .; V gene: TRBV4-1; J gene: TRBJ2-7; CDR3 DNA: TGCGCCAGCAGCCATGGCCTGGGGGCCTACGAGCAGTACTTC; CDR3 protein: CASSHGLGAYEQYF
clone size: .; D gene: TRBD1; V gene: TRBV23-1; J gene: TRBJ2-3; CDR3 DNA: TGCGCCAGCATCAACAGGGGGCTTTCAGATACGCAGTATTTT; CDR3 protein: CASINRGLSDTQYF
clone size: .; D gene: TRBD2; V gene: TRBV24-1; J gene: TRBJ2-2; CDR3 DNA: TGTGCCACCAGTGATCAGACTAGCGGGAGTTTCACCGGGGAGCTGTTTTTT; CDR3 protein: CATSDQTSGSFTGELFF
clone size: .; D gene: .; V gene: TRBV6-4; J gene: TRBJ1-1; CDR3 DNA: TGTGCCCGATCAGGGGTTTACACTGAAGCTTTCTTT; CDR3 protein: CARSGVYTEAFF
clone size: once; D gene: .; V gene: TRBV27; J gene: TRBJ1-2; CDR3 DNA: TGTGCCAGCAGTTCGGACCGCCTTAACTATGGCTACACCTTC; CDR3 protein: CASSSDRLNYGYTF
clone size: .; D gene: TRBD2; V gene: TRBV9; J gene: TRBJ2-7; CDR3 DNA: TGTGCCAGCGGGGGTAGCGGGAGTTCCTACGAGCAGTACTTC; CDR3 protein: CASGGSGSSYEQYF
clone size: .; D gene: .; V gene: TRBV7-9; J gene: TRBJ2-2; CDR3 DNA: TGTGCCAGCAGCTCGACCCGATCCACTTCGGGTACCGGGGAGCTGTTTTTT; CDR3 protein: CASSSTRSTSGTGELFF
clone size: .; D gene: TRBD1; V gene: TRBV12-3/TRBV12-4; J gene: TRBJ1-2; CDR3 DNA: TGTGCCAGCAGCCCTCCCGGGGACAGGGACGGCTACACCTTC; CDR3 protein: CASSPPGDRDGYTF
clone size: .; D gene: TRBD1; V gene: TRBV9; J gene: TRBJ1-2; CDR3 DNA: TGTGCCAGCAGCGTAGGGGAGGGGGCGGACTATGGCTACACCTTC; CDR3 protein: CASSVGEGADYGYTF
clone size: .; D gene: TRBD2; V gene: TRBV20-1; J gene: TRBJ2-3; CDR3 DNA: TGCAGTGCTTCCGGACTAGCGGGAGCTTTGGCAGATACGCAGTATTTT; CDR3 protein: CSASGLAGALADTQYF
clone size: few; D gene: TRBD1; V gene: TRBV6-4; J gene: TRBJ2-2; CDR3 DNA: TGTGCCAGCAGTGACGCGGCGCAGGGGGCCGCCGGGGAGCTGTTTTTT; CDR3 protein: CASSDAAQGAAGELFF
clone size: .; D gene: TRBD1; V gene: TRBV29-1; J gene: TRBJ2-6; CDR3 DNA: TGCAGCGTTGAGGACAGGGGCATTCCAGGGGCCAACGTCCTGACTTTC; CDR3 protein: CSVEDRGIPGANVLTF
clone size: .; D gene: .; V gene: TRBV5-1; J gene: TRBJ2-7; CDR3 DNA: TGCGCCAGCAGCTTGAGTCAGGGGAACGAGCAGTACTTC; CDR3 protein: CASSLSQGNEQYF